Below, 21 T cell receptor beta chains from the same sample are listed, as sequenced in a study of cytomegalovirus exposure and HLA in healthy donors. The PCR contained 60 Vbeta and 13 Jbeta primers. The protocol was immunoSEQ multiplex PCR, while the TCRdb copy is restricted to in-frame clones and leaves out a portion. The table records some 150,000 clones, approximately 88% of them present only once. The source material was PBMCs. All receptors derive from a woman in her twenties or thirties in good health and CMV-seronegative.

V is TRBV5-1 and J is TRBJ2-7; no definite D call. Germline V gene sequence: CDR1 SGHRS, CDR2 YFSETQ. The CDR3 covers 16 residues. Trimming took 4 bases from V and 0 from J, leaving 17 bases between them. The CDR3 loop reads CASSLPSTSGSYEQYF. CDR3 nucleotide sequence: TGCGCCAGCAGCCTCCCATCTACTTCGGGCTCCTACGAGCAGTACTTC.

This chain links TRBV7-7 with TRBJ2-5, with TRBD1 as a possible D gene (5 bases). The DNA end lines up better with TRBJ2-7; the J call may be wrong. CDR3 size: 14 residues. Germline V gene data show CDR1 as SSHAT and CDR2 as FNYEAQ (reference sequence). For the CDR3, the DNA is TGTGCCAGCAGCTTAGGGGGCTTCTCCTACGAGCAGTACTTC. Translating gives CASSLGGFSYEQYF.

This clone showed up just once. The V gene is TRBV23-1, the J gene TRBJ2-1, with a weak D call TRBD2 (6 bases). TRBV23-1 is flagged as an ORF with uncertain function. This CDR3 comprises 18 residues. Trimming left V 6 bases short and J 6 bases short, with 27 bases between. The CDR3 region has the DNA TGCGCCAGCAGATTAAATAAGCCGGGGACTGATTCTTCCAATGAGCAGTTCTTC. As protein: CASRLNKPGTDSSNEQFF.

This chain connects TRBV27 to TRBJ2-7; D is possibly TRBD1 (6 bases). The CDR3 consists of 15 residues. The germline gives CDR1 MNHEY, CDR2 SMNVEV (reference sequence). V was cut by 2 bases and J by 3 bases, with 14 bases left in between. In DNA, the CDR3 is TGTGCCAGCAGTTTAGAGATGGGCAGGGGCTACGAGCAGTACTTC. This encodes CASSLEMGRGYEQYF.

The V gene is TRBV7-2, the J gene TRBJ2-5; tentatively, D is TRBD2 (6 bases). V was cut by 2 bases and J by 2 bases, with 12 bases left in between. The CDR3 has 15 residues. Germline CDR1 reads SGHTA; CDR2 reads FQGNSA. CDR3 amino acids: CASSLRRGWQETQYF. The CDR3 coding sequence is TGTGCCAGCAGCTTACGGAGGGGCTGGCAAGAGACCCAGTACTTC. Based on the CDR3 plus reference TRBV7-2 and TRBJ2-5, the full variable domain is GAGVSQSPSNKVTEKGKDVELRCDPISGHTALYWYRQSLGQGLEFLIYFQGNSAPDKSGLPSDRFSAERTGGSVSTLTIQRTQQEDSAVYLCASSLRRGWQETQYFGPGTRLLVL.

This clone was observed a single time. The V call is TRBV6-5, the J call TRBJ2-5; TRBD1 is a possible D gene (5 bases). Germline CDR1 MNHEY, CDR2 SVGAGI. The CDR3 spans 15 residues. V gave up 0 bases and J gave up 4 bases, with 12 bases separating them. The DNA for the CDR3 is TGTGCCAGCAGTTACTCTAGGGGCCCGCGAGAGACCCAGTACTTC. This translates into CASSYSRGPRETQYF.

The chain has TRBV11-2 and TRBJ1-2, with 7 positions matching TRBD1. Germline V CDR1 and CDR2: SGHAT, FQNNGV. The CDR3 has 13 residues. J gave up 2 bases and V 5 bases, and 2 bases lay outside the gene matches. The CDR3 region has the DNA TGTGCCAGCAGCCCGGGACAGAACTATGGCTACACCTTC. It yields the protein CASSPGQNYGYTF.

V usage is TRBV5-1 and J usage is TRBJ2-7; TRBD2 matches at 9 bases. This CDR3 is built from 16 residues. With 0 bases clipped from V and 6 bases from J, the junction kept 10 bases outside the gene matches. Germline-derived CDR1 and CDR2 are SGHRS and YFSETQ. The CDR3 loop is CASSLGAGGPVSEQYF. Here the CDR3 DNA reads TGCGCCAGCAGCTTGGGGGCGGGAGGGCCCGTAAGCGAGCAGTACTTC. The whole variable domain, remainder taken from reference TRBV5-1 and TRBJ2-7, is KAGVTQTPRYLIKTRGQQVTLSCSPISGHRSVSWYQQTPGQGLQFLFEYFSETQRNKGNFPGRFSGRQFSNSRSEMNVSTLELGDSALYLCASSLGAGGPVSEQYFGPGTRLTVT.

The V call is TRBV11-2, the J call TRBJ2-1; 13 bases align to TRBD2. CDR3 size: 16 residues. Trimming removed 7 bases from V and 3 bases from J; junction bases left unmatched: 6. The germline gives CDR1 SGHAT, CDR2 FQNNGV. CDR3 sequence: CASINRLAGGYNEQFF. For the CDR3, the DNA is TGTGCCAGCATCAATAGACTAGCGGGGGGCTACAATGAGCAGTTCTTC.

This clone has just a few counts. The chain has TRBV7-7 and TRBJ2-1; the match to TRBD2 covers 10 bases. Germline assignment: CDR1 SSHAT and CDR2 FNYEAQ (reference sequence). The CDR3 spans 20 residues. Trimming cost V 2 bases and J 0 bases; bases outside gene matches: 13. The DNA for the CDR3 is TGTGCCAGCAGCTTATCTAGCGGGGGACCCGACCAACCCTCCTACAATGAGCAGTTCTTC. Its protein is CASSLSSGGPDQPSYNEQFF.

The rearrangement uses TRBV19 and TRBJ2-1; TRBD2 might be the D (5 bases). The CDR3 covers 15 residues. Germline-derived CDR1 and CDR2 are LNHDA and SQIVND (reference sequence). V gave up 7 bases and J gave up 3 bases, with 16 bases separating them. The chain's CDR3 is CASIGYGLNYNEQFF. DNA of the CDR3: TGTGCCAGTATTGGGTACGGACTCAACTACAATGAGCAGTTCTTC.

The chain is built from TRBV5-6 and TRBJ1-5, with D hard to call. The CDR3 extends over 15 amino acids. The V end was cut by 0 bases, the J end by 3 bases, with 10 bases between. Germline CDR1 is SGHDT and CDR2 is YYEEEE. The CDR3, as DNA: TGTGCCAGCAGCTTGGCCGCCCGGGTCAATCAGCCCCAGCATTTT. As protein: CASSLAARVNQPQHF.

V usage is TRBV7-9 and J usage is TRBJ2-5; 9 bases fit TRBD2. The trim removed 6 bases at V and 2 bases at J, leaving 19 bases unmatched. Germline lookup yields CDR1 SEHNR and CDR2 FQNEAQ (reference sequence). CDR3 length: 19 amino acids. The CDR3 nucleotides are TGTGCCAGCAGTCAACCGGGGGTAGCGGGGGAGCATTTACAAGAGACCCAGTACTTC. This encodes CASSQPGVAGEHLQETQYF.

This chain joins TRBV5-5 and TRBJ2-4; TRBD1 matches at 9 bases. The germline V gene encodes CDR1 SGHKS and CDR2 YYEKEE (reference sequence). This CDR3 is built from 18 residues. V was pared by 6 bases and J by 7 bases, with 20 bases of the junction left unmatched. The CDR3 sequence: CASTRRDRALSQGNIQYF. CDR3 DNA sequence: TGTGCCAGCACCCGCCGGGACAGGGCCCTATCGCAGGGGAACATTCAGTACTTC.

The chain combines TRBV5-6 with TRBJ2-5; the D gene is possibly TRBD2 (5 bases). The closer fit of TRBJ2-7 to the DNA end suggests the J call may be wrong. The germline V gene encodes CDR1 SGHDT and CDR2 YYEEEE. The CDR3 has 14 amino acids. CDR3 loop: CASSYGDSSYEQYF. DNA of the CDR3: TGTGCCAGCAGCTACGGGGATAGCTCCTACGAGCAGTACTTC.

The J gene is TRBJ2-1, the V gene TRBV2, with 10 bases lining up with TRBD1. Germline V gene sequence: CDR1 SNHLY, CDR2 FYNNEI. The CDR3 runs to 15 residues. J gave up 10 bases and V 7 bases, and 13 bases lay outside the gene matches. The CDR3 sequence: CASNRDRGSLREQFF. The DNA for the CDR3 is TGTGCCAGCAACCGGGACAGGGGTTCCCTAAGGGAGCAGTTCTTC.

The chain couples TRBV5-1 to TRBJ1-2; 9 nucleotides match TRBD1. The V gene end was trimmed by 4 bases and the J gene end by 1 base; junction bases not matched to a gene: 14. The CDR3 runs 18 residues. The germline gives CDR1 SGHRS, CDR2 YFSETQ. CDR3 nucleotide sequence: TGCGCCAGCAGCGCAGGGACAGGGACCAGCCCGAATAACTATGGCTACACCTTC. Translating gives CASSAGTGTSPNNYGYTF.

The V gene is TRBV19, the J gene TRBJ2-3, with D hard to call. This CDR3 is 12 amino acids long. Per germline, CDR1 LNHDA and CDR2 SQIVND (reference sequence). Trimming took off 9 bases at V and 6 bases at J, with 13 bases between the two ends. The CDR3 nucleotides read TGTGCCAGCCGCCTTTCCGGGGATACGCAGTATTTT. This gives the protein CASRLSGDTQYF.

V gene TRBV19 combines with J gene TRBJ2-2; D is possibly TRBD2 (6 bases). Trimming removed 6 bases from V and 1 base from J, with 12 bases in between. The CDR3 contains 15 residues. Germline-derived CDR1 and CDR2 are LNHDA and SQIVND (reference sequence). The CDR3 protein is CASRGGSGNTGELFF. The CDR3 DNA is TGTGCCAGTAGGGGGGGAAGCGGGAACACCGGGGAGCTGTTTTTT.

The chain combines TRBV19 with TRBJ2-2; D gene ambiguous. The CDR3 spans 14 residues. Per the germline V gene, CDR1 is LNHDA and CDR2 is SQIVND (reference sequence). V shed 3 bases and J shed 2 bases, with 7 bases lying between them. CDR3 region: CASSIPLNTGELFF. The CDR3, as DNA: TGTGCCAGTAGTATCCCACTTAACACCGGGGAGCTGTTTTTT.

This chain connects TRBV18 to TRBJ2-1; TRBD2 aligns across 10 bases. V was clipped by 5 bases and J by 6 bases; unmatched bases: 7. From germline, CDR1 is KGHSH and CDR2 LQKENI. CDR3 length: 15 residues. The CDR3 region has the DNA TGTGCCAGCTCAGACCTAGCGGGAGCCACCAATGAGCAGTTCTTC. Translated, it gives CASSDLAGATNEQFF.